The following is a TCR beta chain sequence with its context. Antigen: not known. This specimen comes from a study of blood T cells in healthy people across ages. Overall study findings and caveats: In older individuals, TCR beta diversity per million T cells was lower, falling roughly linearly with age.

Primers used in a second PCR of about 6 to 11 cycles were a sample-barcoded 5' primer and a J-beta primer mix. All cDNA molecules were each tagged by a template-switch adaptor with 12 random nucleotides. TCRdb fed the 5' RACE reads into MiXCR, producing one record per CDR3 protein. The sample consists of around 580,000 distinct CDR3 sequences, about 45% of them appearing once. The germline V gene has CDR1 SGHTA and CDR2 FQGNSA. The CDR3 is made up of 16 amino acids. V was clipped by 6 bases and J by 2 bases, with 19 bases between them. The rearrangement joins TRBV7-2 to TRBJ1-1; D perhaps matches TRBD1 (5 bases). The receptor was derived from a man older than 75 in good health. The sequenced material came from blood. This CDR3 reads CASRLGANGENTEAFF. CDR3 DNA: TGTGCCAGCAGGCTAGGGGCTAATGGGGAAAACACTGAAGCTTTCTTT.